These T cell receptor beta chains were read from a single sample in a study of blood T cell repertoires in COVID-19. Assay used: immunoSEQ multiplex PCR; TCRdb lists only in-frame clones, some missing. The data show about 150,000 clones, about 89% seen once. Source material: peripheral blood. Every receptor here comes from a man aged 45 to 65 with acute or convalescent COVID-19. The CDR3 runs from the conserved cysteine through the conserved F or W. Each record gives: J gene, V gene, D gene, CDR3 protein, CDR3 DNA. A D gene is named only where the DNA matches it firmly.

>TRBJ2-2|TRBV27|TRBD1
CASRDRVTGELFF
TGTGCCAGCAGGGACAGGGTCACCGGGGAGCTGTTTTTT
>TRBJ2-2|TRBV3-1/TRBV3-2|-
CASSQGTDTGELFF
TGTGCCAGCAGCCAAGGGACTGACACCGGGGAGCTGTTTTTT
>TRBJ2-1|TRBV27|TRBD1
CASRRLGTGGDEQFF
TGTGCCAGCAGGAGACTCGGGACAGGGGGAGATGAGCAGTTCTTC
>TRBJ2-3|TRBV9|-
CASSAGGSPADTQYF
TGTGCCAGCAGCGCGGGGGGCAGTCCCGCAGATACGCAGTATTTT
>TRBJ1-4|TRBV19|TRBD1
CASSMGGQQREKLFF
TGTGCCAGTAGTATGGGGGGACAGCAGCGGGAAAAACTGTTTTTT
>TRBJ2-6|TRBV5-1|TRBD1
CASSLQGLVGANVLTF
TGCGCCAGCAGCTTACAGGGGCTGGTTGGGGCCAACGTCCTGACTTTC
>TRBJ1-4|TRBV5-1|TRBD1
CASSLGQGNEKLFF
TGCGCCAGCAGCTTGGGACAGGGGAATGAAAAACTGTTTTTT
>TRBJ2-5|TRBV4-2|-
CASSQTGPPETQYF
TGTGCCAGCAGCCAGACAGGACCCCCGGAGACCCAGTACTTC
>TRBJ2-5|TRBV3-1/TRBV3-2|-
CASSQTQLETQYF
TGTGCCAGCAGCCAAACCCAGTTGGAGACCCAGTACTTC
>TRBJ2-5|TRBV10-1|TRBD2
CASSEGQGGETQYF
TGCGCCAGCAGTGAAGGCCAGGGAGGGGAGACCCAGTACTTC
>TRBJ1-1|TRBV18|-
CASSPGEGATEAFF
TGTGCCAGCTCACCGGGAGAGGGCGCGACTGAAGCTTTCTTT
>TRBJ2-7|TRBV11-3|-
CASSKTGYEQYF
TGTGCCAGCAGCAAGACAGGCTACGAGCAGTACTTC
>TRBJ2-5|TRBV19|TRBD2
CASSTGASGTQETQYF
TGTGCCAGTAGTACTGGGGCTAGCGGGACCCAAGAGACCCAGTACTTC
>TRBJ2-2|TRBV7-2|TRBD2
CASSQVSGGGELFF
TGTGCCAGCAGCCAAGTGTCGGGGGGCGGGGAGCTGTTTTTT
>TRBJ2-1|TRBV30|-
CAWASYNEQFF
TGTGCCTGGGCGTCCTACAATGAGCAGTTCTTC
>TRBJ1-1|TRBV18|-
CASSPQGTEAFF
TGTGCCAGCTCACCTCAGGGAACTGAAGCTTTCTTT
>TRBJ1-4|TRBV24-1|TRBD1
CATSDVDRGDEKLFF
TGTGCCACCAGTGATGTGGACAGGGGTGACGAAAAACTGTTTTTT
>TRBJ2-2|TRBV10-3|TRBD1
CAIRETGSPGELFF
TGTGCCATCAGGGAGACAGGGTCCCCCGGGGAGCTGTTTTTT
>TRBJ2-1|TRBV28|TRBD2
CASRTSLAGGYNEQFF
TGTGCCAGCAGAACCTCACTAGCGGGGGGTTACAATGAGCAGTTCTTC
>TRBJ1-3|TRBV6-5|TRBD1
CATGGSGNTIYF
TGTGCCACAGGGGGCTCTGGAAACACCATATATTTT
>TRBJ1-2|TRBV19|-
CASSTPTGVGAYGYTF
TGTGCCAGTTCCACCCCTACGGGGGTAGGTGCCTATGGCTACACCTTC
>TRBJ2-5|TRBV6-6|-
CASRPTPGHNQETQYF
TGTGCCAGCAGACCCACCCCGGGACATAACCAAGAGACCCAGTACTTC